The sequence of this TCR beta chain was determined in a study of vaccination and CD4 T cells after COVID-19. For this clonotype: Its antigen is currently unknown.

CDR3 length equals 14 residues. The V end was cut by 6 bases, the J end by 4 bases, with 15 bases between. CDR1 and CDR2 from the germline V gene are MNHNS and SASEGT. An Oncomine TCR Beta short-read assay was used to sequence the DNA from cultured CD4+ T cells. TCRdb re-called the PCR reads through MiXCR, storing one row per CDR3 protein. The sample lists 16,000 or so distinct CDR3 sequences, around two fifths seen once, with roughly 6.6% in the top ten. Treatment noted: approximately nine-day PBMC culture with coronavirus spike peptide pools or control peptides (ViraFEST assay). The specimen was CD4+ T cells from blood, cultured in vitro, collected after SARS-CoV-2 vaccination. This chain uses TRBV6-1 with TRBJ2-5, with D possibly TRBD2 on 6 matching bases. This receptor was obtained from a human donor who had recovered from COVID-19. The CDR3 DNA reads TGTGCCAGCAGCCAAGACCGGGAGACAGAGACCCAGTACTTC. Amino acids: CASSQDRETETQYF.